This T cell receptor (beta chain) was identified during a study of neurological immune-mediated disorders. In germline, CDR1 is LGHNA, CDR2 YSLEER. V lost 1 base and J lost 8, with 8 bases in between. The CDR3 has 13 amino acids. This clonotype appeared many times. Every sequencing run generated over 180 million TCR-beta sequences from 15-18 subjects. TCRdb ran MiXCR on the 5' RACE reads and lists one entry per CDR3 protein. There are about 50,000 distinct CDR3 sequences in the sample; roughly 15% occur only once, and more than 3.5% lies in the top ten. The chain carries TRBV4-3 and TRBJ1-4; D ambiguous. The sequencing sample was made of PBMCs. The TCR sequence derives from a man aged 55 to 70 in good health. This CDR3 is CASSQGLREKLFF. Written as DNA, the CDR3 is TGCGCCAGCAGCCAAGGTCTGCGGGAAAAACTGTTTTTT.